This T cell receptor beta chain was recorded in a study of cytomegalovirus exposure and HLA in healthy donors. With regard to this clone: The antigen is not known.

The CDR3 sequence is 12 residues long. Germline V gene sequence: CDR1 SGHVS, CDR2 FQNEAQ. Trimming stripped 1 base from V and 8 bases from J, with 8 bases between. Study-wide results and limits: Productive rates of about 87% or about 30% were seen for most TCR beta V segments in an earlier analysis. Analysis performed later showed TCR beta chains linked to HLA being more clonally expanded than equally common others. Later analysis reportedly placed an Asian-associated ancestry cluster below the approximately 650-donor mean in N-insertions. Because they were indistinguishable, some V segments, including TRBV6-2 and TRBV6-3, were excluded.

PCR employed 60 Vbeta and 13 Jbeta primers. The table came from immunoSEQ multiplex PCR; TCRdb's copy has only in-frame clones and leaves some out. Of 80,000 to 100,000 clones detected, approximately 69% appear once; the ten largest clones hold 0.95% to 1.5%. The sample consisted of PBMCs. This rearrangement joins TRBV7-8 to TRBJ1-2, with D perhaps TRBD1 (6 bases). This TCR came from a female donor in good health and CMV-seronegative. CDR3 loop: CASSLDRVGYTF. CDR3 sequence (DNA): TGTGCCAGCAGCTTAGACAGGGTCGGCTACACCTTC.